This T cell receptor beta chain was observed in a study of human T cells and chemical hapten exposure. Across the whole study: DPC at 2% was the sensitizing agent, placed on roughly 2 cm by roughly 2 cm of upper inner arm skin.

This CDR3 spans 11 amino acids. V was trimmed by 6 bases and J by 11 bases, leaving 12 bases between them. The germline gives CDR1 MNHEY, CDR2 SVGEGT. In TCRdb, the RACE reads were re-called with MiXCR into one record per CDR3 protein. The sample holds tens of thousands of distinct CDR3 sequences, approximately 10% seen once. Described time point: patch test 1, 2 weeks after DPC sensitization. The sample's treatment: therapeutic diphenylcyclopropenone sensitization with weekly scalp DPC. Blood, whole and unfractionated, served as the source for total RNA extraction. This clonotype has more than one count but fewer than ten.

The TCR comes from a man in his forties with alopecia areata. Some clones in this sample may be carry-over from other donors' samples. Material: whole blood, obtained in connection with sensitization to the hapten diphenylcyclopropenone (DPC). The rearrangement links TRBV6-2 or TRBV6-3 to TRBJ2-3; D remains ambiguous. The CDR3 nucleotides read TGTGCCAGCAGCTCAACTTCCCAGCAGTATTTT. It specifies CASSSTSQQYF.